These 9 T cell receptor beta chains share one sample of origin, sequenced in a study of response to subunit inactivated influenza vaccine. TCRdb recomputed calls from the RT-PCR reads with MiXCR, one row per CDR3 protein. This table holds about 570,000 distinct CDR3 sequences, 10% to 12% found once. These data also formed part of another study, on T cells expressing NK-cell markers. As that study records: TCR beta libraries carry UMIs added by 5'RACE template switching.

The material sequenced was PBMCs from blood, taken on the day of vaccination. Source of these receptors: a man aged 45-60 years who received an inactivated influenza vaccine.

This rearrangement joins TRBV7-2 to TRBJ2-1, with D unclear. The V and J ends lost 1 base and 6 bases respectively, with 13 bases between them. Germline values: CDR1 SGHTA, CDR2 FQGNSA. This CDR3 contains 15 residues. The DNA for the CDR3 is TGTGCCAGCAGCTTAGTAGCTCAATTAATCAATGAGCAGTTCTTC. This sequence encodes CASSLVAQLINEQFF.

A few counts support this clonotype. The J gene is TRBJ2-5, the V gene TRBV29-1; 13 bases match TRBD2. With 7 bases clipped from V and 5 bases from J, the junction kept 13 bases outside the gene matches. CDR1 and CDR2 from the germline V gene are SQVTM and ANQGSEA. The CDR3 loop spans 16 amino acids. The CDR3 region has the DNA TGCAGCGCTCGAATGGGACTAGCGGGGCCTCTCGAGACCCAGTACTTC. It encodes CSARMGLAGPLETQYF.

This clonotype was recorded a few times. The chain links TRBV7-9 to TRBJ2-3; D possibly uses TRBD1 or TRBD2 (5 bases each). There are 13 residues in the CDR3. Germline V gene data show CDR1 as SEHNR and CDR2 as FQNEAQ (reference sequence). The V end lost 5 bases, the J end lost 6 bases, and 12 bases lay between the germline ends. The CDR3 region has the DNA TGTGCCAGCAGCAAGGGACCTTCGGATACGCAGTATTTT. Translation: CASSKGPSDTQYF.

The sample holds many counts of this clonotype. The V gene is TRBV12-3 or TRBV12-4, the J gene TRBJ1-1, with TRBD1 identical over 8 bases. The CDR3 totals 15 residues. J gave up 4 bases and V 7 bases, and 11 bases lay outside the gene matches. The CDR3 sequence: CASIPRGQRATEAFF. The CDR3 DNA reads as TGTGCCAGCATCCCCAGGGGGCAGAGGGCCACTGAAGCTTTCTTT.

This clonotype has just a few counts. The chain links TRBV4-3 to TRBJ2-3; either TRBD1 or TRBD2 may fit D (5 bases each). The CDR3 has 18 amino acids. Germline loops: CDR1 LGHNA, CDR2 YSLEER. The V end lost 0 bases, the J end lost 0 bases, and 16 bases lay between the germline ends. CDR3 in DNA: TGCGCCAGCAGCCAAGATGTTGGCAGGGAGACTAGCACAGATACGCAGTATTTT. The encoded protein is CASSQDVGRETSTDTQYF.

This clonotype has only a few counts. The V call is TRBV14, the J call TRBJ2-7, with 11 bases that match TRBD1. V shed 4 bases and J 3 bases; nucleotides not matched to a gene: 14. Germline V gives CDR1 SGHDN, CDR2 FVKESK. This CDR3 has 18 amino acids. In DNA form, the CDR3 reads TGTGCCAGCAGCCCTCTTCGGGGGACAGGGGGTTTAATCTACGAGCAGTACTTC. Translating gives CASSPLRGTGGLIYEQYF.

This clonotype was recorded a few times. The CDR3: CATSRVGQGGLNTEAFF. As DNA, the CDR3 is TGTGCCACCAGCAGAGTCGGCCAAGGGGGTCTGAACACTGAAGCTTTCTTT. The chain couples TRBV15 to TRBJ1-1; a weak D match, TRBD1 (6 bases). This CDR3 has 17 residues. V was shortened by 1 base and J by 0 bases, with 15 bases between the two germline ends. The germline CDR1 and CDR2 sequences are LNHNV and YYDKDF (reference sequence).

V usage is TRBV29-1 and J usage is TRBJ1-2; unclear D gene. This CDR3 is built from 14 residues. Trimming took 4 bases from V and 4 from J, leaving 16 bases between them. Germline CDR1 is SQVTM and CDR2 is ANQGSEA. CDR3: CSVVGPEGSYGYTF. CDR3 bases: TGCAGCGTTGTGGGTCCGGAGGGATCCTATGGCTACACCTTC.

This clonotype was seen a handful of times. The chain links TRBV4-1 to TRBJ2-5; TRBD1 matches 7 bases. CDR1 and CDR2 (germline): MGHRA, YSYEKL. The CDR3 is 16 residues long. J was trimmed by 5 bases and V by 1 base; bases with no gene match: 10. DNA for the CDR3: TGCGCCAGCAGCCAAGTTACAACCGGGACAGCGGAGACCCAGTACTTC. Its protein is CASSQVTTGTAETQYF.